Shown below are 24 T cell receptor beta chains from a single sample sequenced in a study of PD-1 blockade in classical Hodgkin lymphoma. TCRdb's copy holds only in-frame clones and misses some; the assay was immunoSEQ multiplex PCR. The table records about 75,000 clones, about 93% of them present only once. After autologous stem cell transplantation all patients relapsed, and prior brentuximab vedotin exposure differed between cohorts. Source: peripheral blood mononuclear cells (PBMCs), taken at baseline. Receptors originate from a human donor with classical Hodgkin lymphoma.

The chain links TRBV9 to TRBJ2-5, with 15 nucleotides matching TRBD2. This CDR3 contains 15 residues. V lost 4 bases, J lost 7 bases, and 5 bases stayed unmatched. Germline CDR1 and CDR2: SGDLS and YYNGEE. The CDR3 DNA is TGTGCCAGCAGCATAGGGACTAGCGGGGGGTTGACCCAGTACTTC. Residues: CASSIGTSGGLTQYF.

The CDR3 is CASSVASSQPQHF. CDR3 DNA: TGTGCCAGCAGCGTAGCCAGTTCACAGCCCCAGCATTTT. This chain links TRBV9 with TRBJ1-5; D gene unclear. The CDR3 has 13 residues. Trimming pared 0 bases from V and 7 bases from J, leaving 8 bases between. The germline gives CDR1 SGDLS, CDR2 YYNGEE.

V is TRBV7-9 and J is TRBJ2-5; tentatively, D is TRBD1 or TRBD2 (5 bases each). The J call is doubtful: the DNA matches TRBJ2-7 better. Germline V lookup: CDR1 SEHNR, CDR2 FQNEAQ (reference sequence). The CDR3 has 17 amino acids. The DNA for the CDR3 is TGTGCCAGCAGCCAAGAGGTCGGGGCCAGGGAAGTTTACGAGCAGTACTTC. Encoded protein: CASSQEVGAREVYEQYF.

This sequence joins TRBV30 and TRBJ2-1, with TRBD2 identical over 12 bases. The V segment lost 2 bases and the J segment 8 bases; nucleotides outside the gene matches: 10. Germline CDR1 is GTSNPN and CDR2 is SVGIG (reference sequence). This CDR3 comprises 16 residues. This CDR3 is CAWSLTLAGGPDEQFF. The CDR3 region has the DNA TGTGCCTGGAGTTTGACCCTAGCGGGGGGGCCCGATGAGCAGTTCTTC.

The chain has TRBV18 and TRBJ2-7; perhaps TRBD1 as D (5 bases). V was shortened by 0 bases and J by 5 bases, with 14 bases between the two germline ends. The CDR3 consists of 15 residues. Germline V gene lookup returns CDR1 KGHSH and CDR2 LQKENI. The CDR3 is CASSPPVGRVNEQYF. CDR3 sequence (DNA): TGTGCCAGCTCACCACCGGTCGGCAGGGTAAACGAGCAGTACTTC.

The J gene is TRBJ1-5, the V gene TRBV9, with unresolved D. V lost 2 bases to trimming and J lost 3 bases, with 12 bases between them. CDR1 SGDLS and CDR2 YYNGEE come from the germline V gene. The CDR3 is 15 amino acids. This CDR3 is CASSVEGNHNQPQHF. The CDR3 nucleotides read TGTGCCAGCAGCGTGGAGGGAAATCACAATCAGCCCCAGCATTTT.

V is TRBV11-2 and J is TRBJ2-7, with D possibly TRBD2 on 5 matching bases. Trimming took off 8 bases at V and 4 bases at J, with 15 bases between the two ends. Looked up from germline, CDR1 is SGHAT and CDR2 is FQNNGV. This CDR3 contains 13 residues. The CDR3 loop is CASGGQLAYEQYF. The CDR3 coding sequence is TGTGCCAGCGGCGGGCAGTTGGCTTACGAGCAGTACTTC.

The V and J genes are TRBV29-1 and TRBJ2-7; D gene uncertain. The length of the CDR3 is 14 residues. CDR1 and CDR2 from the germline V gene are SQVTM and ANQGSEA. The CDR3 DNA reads TGCAGTATTGGGTCTCAGTCCAGCTCCTACGAGCAGTACTTC. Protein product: CSIGSQSSSYEQYF.

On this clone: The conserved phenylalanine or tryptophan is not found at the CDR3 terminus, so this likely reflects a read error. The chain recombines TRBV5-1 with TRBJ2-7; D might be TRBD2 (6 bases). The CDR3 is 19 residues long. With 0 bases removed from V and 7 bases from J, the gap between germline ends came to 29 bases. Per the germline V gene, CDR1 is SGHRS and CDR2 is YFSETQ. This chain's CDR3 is CASSLAASGQVGLLGEQYL. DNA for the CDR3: TGCGCCAGCAGCTTGGCCGCAAGCGGGCAAGTGGGGCTATTGGGAGAGCAGTACCTC.

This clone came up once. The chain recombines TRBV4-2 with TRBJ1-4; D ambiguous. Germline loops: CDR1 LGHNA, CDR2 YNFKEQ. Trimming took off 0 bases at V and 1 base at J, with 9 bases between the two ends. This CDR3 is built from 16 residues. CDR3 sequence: CASSQDPGQTNEKLFF. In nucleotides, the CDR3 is TGTGCCAGCAGCCAAGATCCCGGGCAAACTAATGAAAAACTGTTTTTT.

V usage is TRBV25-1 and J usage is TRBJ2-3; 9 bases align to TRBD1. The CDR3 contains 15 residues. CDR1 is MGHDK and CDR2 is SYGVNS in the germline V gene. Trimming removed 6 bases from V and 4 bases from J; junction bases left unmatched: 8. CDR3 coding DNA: TGTGCCAGCAGCCTTACACAGGGGGCCCCAGATACGCAGTATTTT. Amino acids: CASSLTQGAPDTQYF.

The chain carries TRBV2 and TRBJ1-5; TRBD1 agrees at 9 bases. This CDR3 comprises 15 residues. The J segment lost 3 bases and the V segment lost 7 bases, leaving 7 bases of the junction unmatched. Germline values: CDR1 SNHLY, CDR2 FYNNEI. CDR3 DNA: TGTGCCAGCACCCAAGGGACAGGGAACAATCAGCCCCAGCATTTT. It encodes CASTQGTGNNQPQHF.

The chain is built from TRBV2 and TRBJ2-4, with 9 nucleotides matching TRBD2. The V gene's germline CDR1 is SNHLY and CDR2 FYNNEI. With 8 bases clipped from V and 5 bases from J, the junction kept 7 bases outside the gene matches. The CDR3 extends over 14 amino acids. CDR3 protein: CASCSGSTENIQYF. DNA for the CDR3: TGTGCCAGCTGTAGCGGGAGCACCGAAAACATTCAGTACTTC. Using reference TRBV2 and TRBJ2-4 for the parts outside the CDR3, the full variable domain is EPEVTQTPSHQVTQMGQEVILRCVPISNHLYFYWYRQILGQKVEFLVSFYNNEISEKSEIFDDQFSVERPDGSNFTLKIRSTKLEDSAMYFCASCSGSTENIQYFGAGTRLSVL.

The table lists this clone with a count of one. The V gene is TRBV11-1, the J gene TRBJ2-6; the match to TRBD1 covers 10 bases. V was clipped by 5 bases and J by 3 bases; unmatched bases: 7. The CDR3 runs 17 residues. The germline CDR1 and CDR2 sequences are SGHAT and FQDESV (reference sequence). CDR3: CASSRTGGGIGANVLTF. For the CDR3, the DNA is TGTGCCAGCAGCAGGACAGGGGGAGGGATTGGGGCCAACGTCCTGACTTTC.

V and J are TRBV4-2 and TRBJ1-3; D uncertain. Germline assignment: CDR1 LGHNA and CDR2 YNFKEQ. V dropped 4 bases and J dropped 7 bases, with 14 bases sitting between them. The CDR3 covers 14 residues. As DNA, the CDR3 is TGTGCCAGCAGCCCCGCCGGCGGAGGGAACACCATATATTTT. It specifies CASSPAGGGNTIYF.

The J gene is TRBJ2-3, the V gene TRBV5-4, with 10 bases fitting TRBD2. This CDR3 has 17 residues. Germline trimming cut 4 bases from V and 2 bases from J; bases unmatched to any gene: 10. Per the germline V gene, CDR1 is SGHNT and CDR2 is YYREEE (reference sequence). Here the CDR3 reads CASSAYLAGGTTDTQYF. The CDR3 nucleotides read TGTGCCAGCAGCGCCTACTTAGCGGGGGGTACCACAGATACGCAGTATTTT.

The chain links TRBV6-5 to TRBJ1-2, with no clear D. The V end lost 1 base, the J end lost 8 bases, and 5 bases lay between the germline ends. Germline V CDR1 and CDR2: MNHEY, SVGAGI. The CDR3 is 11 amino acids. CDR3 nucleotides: TGTGCCAGCAGTTACTACGGCGGCTACACCTTC. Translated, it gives CASSYYGGYTF.

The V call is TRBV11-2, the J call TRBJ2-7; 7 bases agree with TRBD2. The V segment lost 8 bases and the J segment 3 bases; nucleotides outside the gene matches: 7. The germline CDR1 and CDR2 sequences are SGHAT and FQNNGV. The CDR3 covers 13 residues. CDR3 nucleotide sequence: TGTGCCAGCCGGAGACTAGCCCACTACGAGCAGTACTTC. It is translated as CASRRLAHYEQYF.

Written as DNA, the CDR3 is TGTGCCAGCAGTGAAGCGCAGGGTCTAGCCAAAAACATTCAGTACTTC. This translates into CASSEAQGLAKNIQYF. The chain joins TRBV2 to TRBJ2-4, with D possibly matching TRBD1 (5 bases). Trimming removed 0 bases from V and 0 bases from J, with 9 bases in between. The CDR3 length is 16 residues. Germline values: CDR1 SNHLY, CDR2 FYNNEI.

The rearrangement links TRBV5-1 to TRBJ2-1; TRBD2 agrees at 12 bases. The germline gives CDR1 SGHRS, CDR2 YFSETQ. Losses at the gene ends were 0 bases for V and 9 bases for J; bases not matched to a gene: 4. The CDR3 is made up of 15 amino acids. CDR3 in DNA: TGCGCCAGCAGCTTGGGACTAGCGGGAGACACTGAGCAGTTCTTC. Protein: CASSLGLAGDTEQFF.

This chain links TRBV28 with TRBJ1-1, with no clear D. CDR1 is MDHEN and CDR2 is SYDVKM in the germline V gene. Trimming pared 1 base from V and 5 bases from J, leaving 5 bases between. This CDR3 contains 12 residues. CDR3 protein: CASSLYQTEAFF. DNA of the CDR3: TGTGCCAGCAGTTTATACCAGACTGAAGCTTTCTTT.

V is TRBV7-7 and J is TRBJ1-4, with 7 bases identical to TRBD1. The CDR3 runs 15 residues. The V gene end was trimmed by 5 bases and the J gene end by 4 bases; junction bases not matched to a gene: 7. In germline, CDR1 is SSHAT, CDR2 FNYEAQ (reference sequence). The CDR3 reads CASSPRDSHNEKLFF. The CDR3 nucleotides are TGTGCCAGCAGCCCACGGGACAGTCATAATGAAAAACTGTTTTTT.

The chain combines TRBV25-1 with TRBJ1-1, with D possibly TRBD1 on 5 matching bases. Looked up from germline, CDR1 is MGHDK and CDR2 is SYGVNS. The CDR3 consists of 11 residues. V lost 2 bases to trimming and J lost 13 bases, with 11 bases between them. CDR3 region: CASSEPRAGFF. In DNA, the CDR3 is TGTGCCAGCAGTGAACCCAGGGCCGGTTTCTTT.

CDR3: CASSVSGPSSGTGRDEQFF. CDR3 bases: TGTGCCAGCAGCGTCTCGGGACCTTCTAGCGGGACGGGTAGGGATGAGCAGTTCTTC. The J gene is TRBJ2-1, the V gene TRBV9; 9 bases are a match to TRBD2. CDR1 SGDLS and CDR2 YYNGEE come from the germline V gene. V shed 2 bases, J shed 8 bases, and the junction held 20 bases outside the gene matches. There are 19 residues in the CDR3.